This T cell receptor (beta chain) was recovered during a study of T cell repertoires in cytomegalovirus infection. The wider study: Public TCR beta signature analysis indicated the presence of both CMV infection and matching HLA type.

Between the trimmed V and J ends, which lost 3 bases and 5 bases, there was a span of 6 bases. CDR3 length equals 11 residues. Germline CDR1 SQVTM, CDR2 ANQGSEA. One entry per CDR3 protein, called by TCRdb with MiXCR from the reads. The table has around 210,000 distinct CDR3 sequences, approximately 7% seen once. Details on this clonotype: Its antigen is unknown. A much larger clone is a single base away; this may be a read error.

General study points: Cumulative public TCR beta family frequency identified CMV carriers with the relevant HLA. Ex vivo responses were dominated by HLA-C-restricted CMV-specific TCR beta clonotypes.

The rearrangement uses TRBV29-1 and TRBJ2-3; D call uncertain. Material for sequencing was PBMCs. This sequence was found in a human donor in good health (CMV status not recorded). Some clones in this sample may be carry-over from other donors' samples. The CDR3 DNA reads TGCAGCGTTGACGTAGGAGATACGCAGTATTTT. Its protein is CSVDVGDTQYF.